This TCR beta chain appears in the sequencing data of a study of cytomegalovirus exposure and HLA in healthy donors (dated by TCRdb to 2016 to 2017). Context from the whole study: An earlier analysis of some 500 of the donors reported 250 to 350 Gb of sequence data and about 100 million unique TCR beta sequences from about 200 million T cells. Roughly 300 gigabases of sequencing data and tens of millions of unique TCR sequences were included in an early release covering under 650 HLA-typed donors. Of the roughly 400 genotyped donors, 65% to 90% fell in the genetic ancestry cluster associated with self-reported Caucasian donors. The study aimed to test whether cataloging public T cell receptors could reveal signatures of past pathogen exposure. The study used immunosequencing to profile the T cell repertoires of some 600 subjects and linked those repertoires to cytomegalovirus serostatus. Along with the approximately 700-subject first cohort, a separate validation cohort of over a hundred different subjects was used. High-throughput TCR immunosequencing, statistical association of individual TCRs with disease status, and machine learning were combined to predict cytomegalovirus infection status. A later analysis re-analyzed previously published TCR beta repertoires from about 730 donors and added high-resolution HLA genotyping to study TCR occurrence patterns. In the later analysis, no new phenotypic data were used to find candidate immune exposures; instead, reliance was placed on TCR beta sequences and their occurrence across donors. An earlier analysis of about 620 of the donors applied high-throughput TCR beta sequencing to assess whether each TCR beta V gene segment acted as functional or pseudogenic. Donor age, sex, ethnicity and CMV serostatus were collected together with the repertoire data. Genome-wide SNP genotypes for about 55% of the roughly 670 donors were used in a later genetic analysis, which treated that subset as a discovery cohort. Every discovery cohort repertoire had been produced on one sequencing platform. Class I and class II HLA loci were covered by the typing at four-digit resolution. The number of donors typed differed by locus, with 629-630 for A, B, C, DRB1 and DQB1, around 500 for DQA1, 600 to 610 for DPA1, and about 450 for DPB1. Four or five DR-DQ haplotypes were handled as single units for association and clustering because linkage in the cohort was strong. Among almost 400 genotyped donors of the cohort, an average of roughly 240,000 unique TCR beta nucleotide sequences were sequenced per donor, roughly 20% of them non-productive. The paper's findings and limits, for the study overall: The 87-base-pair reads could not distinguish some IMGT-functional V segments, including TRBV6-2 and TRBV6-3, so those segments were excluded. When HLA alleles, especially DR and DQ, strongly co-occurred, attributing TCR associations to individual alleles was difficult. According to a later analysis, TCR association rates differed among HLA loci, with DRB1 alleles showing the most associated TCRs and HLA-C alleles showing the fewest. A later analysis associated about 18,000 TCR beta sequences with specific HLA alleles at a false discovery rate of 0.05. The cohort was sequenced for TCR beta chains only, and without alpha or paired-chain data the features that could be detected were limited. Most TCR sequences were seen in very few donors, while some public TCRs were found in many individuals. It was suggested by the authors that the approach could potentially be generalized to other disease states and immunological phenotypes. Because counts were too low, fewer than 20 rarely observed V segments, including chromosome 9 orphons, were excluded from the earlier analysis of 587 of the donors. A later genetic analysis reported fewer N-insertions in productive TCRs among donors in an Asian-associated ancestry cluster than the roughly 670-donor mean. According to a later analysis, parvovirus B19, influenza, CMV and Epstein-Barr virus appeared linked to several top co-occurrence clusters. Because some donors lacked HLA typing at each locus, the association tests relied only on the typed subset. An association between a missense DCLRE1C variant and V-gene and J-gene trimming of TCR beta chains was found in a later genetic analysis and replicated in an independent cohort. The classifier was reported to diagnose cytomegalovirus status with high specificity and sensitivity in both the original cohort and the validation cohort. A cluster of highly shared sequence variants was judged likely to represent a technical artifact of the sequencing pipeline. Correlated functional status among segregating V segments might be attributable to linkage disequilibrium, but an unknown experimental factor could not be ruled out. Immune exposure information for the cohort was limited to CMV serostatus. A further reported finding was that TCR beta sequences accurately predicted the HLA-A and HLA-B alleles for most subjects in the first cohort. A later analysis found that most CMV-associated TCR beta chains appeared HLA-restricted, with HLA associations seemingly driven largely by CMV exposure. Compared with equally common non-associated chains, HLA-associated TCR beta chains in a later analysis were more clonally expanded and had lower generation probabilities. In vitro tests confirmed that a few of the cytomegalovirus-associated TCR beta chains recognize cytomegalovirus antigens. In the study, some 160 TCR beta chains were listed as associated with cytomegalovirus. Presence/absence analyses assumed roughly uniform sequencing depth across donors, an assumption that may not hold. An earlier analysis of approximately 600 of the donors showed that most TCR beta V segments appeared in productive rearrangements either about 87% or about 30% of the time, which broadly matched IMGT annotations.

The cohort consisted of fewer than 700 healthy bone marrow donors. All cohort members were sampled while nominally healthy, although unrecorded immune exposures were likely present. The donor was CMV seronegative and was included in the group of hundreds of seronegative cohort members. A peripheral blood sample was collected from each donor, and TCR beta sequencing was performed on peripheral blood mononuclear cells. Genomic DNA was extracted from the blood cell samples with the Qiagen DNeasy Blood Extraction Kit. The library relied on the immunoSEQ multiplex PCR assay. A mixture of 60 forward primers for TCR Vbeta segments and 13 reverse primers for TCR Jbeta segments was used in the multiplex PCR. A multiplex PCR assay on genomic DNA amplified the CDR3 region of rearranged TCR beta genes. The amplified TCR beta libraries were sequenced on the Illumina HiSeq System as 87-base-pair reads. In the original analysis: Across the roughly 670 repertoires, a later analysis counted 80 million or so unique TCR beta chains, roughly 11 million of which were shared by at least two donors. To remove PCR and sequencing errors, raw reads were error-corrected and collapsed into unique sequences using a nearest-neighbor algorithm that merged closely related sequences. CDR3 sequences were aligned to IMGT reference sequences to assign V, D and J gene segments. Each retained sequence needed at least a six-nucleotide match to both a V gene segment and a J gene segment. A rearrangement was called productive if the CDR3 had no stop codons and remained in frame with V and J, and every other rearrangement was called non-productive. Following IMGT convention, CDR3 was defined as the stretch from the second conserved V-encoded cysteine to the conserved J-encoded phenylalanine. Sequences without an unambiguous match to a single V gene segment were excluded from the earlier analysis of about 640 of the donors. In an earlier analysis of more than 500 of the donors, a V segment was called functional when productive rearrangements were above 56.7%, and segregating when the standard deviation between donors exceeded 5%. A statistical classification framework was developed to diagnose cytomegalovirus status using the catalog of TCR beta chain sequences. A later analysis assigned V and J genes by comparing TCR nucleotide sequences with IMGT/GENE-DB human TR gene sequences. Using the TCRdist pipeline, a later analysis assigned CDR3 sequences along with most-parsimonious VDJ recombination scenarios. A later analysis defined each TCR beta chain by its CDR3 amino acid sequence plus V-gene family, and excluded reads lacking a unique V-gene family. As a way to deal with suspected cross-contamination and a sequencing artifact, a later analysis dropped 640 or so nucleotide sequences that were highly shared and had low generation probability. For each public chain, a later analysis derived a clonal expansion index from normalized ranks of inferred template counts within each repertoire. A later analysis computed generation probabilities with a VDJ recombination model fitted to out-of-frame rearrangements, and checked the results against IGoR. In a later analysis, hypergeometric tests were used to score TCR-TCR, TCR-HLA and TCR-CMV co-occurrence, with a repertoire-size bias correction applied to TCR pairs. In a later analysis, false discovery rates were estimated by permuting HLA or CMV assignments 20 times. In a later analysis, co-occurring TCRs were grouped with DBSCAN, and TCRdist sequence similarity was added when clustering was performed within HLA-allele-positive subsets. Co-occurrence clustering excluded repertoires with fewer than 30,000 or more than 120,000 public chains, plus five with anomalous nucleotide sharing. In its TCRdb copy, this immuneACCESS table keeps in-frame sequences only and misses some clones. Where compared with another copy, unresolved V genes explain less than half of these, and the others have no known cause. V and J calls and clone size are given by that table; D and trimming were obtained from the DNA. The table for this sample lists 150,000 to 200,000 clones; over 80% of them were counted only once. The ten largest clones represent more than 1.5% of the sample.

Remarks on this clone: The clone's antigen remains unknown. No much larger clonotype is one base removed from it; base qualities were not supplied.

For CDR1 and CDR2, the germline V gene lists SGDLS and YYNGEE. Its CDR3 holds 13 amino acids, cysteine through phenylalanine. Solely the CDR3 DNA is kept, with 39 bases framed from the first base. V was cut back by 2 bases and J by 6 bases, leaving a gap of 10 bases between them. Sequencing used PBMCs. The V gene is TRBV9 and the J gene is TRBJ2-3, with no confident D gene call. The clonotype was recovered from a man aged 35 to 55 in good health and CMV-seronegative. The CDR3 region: CASSVSPLDTQYF. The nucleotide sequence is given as TGTGCCAGCAGCGTCTCTCCCCTGGATACGCAGTATTTT.